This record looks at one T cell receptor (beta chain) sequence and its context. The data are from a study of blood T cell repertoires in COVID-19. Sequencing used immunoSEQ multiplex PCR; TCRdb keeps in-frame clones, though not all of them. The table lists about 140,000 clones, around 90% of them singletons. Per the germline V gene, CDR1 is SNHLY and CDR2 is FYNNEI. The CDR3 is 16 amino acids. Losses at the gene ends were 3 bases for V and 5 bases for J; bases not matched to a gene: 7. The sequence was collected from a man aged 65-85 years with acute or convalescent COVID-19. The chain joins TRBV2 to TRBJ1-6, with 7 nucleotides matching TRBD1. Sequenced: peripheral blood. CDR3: CASSELQGQNNSPLHF. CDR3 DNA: TGTGCCAGCAGTGAGCTACAGGGACAGAATAATTCACCCCTCCACTTT.